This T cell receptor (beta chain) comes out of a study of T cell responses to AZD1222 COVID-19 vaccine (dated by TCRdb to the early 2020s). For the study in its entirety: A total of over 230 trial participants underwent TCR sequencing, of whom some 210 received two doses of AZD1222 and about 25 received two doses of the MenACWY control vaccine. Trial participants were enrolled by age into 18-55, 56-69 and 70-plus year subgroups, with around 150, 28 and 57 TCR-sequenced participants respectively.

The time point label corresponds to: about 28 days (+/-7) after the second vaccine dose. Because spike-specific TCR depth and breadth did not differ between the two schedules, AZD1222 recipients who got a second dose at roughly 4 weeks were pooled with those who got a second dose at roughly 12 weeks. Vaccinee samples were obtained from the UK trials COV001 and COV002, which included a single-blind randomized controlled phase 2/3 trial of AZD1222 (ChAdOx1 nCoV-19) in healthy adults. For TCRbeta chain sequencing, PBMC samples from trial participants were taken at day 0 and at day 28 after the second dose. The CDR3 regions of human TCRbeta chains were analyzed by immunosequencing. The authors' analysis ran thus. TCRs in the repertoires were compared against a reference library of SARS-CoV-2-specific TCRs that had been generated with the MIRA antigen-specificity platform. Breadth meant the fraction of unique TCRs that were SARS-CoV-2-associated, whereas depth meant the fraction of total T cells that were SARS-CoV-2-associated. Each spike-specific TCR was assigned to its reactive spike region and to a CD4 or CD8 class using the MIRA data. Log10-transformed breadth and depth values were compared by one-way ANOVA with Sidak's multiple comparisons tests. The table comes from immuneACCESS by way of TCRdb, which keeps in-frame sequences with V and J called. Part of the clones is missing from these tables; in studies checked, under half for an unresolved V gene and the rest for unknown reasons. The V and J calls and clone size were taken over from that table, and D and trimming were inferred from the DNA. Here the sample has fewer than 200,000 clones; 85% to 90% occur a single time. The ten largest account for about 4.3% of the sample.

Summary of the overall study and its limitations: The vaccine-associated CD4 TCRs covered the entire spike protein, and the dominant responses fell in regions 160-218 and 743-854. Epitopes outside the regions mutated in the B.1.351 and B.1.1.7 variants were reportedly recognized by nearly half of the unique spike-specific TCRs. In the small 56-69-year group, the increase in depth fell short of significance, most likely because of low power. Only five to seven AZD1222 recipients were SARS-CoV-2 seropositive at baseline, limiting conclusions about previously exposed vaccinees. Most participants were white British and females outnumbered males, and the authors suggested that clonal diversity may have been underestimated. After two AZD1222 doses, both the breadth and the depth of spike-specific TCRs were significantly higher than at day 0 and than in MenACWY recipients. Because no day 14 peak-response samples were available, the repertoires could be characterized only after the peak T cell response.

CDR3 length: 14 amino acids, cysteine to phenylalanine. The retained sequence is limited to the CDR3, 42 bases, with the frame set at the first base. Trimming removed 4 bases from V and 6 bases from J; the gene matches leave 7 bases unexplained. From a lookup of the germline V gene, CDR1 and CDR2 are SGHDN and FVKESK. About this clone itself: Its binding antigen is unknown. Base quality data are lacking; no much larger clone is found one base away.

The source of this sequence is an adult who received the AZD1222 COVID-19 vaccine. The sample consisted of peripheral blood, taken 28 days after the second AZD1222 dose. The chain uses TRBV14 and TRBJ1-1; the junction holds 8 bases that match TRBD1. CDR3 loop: CASSRQGRSAEAFF. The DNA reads TGTGCCAGCAGCCGACAGGGGAGAAGTGCTGAAGCTTTCTTT.